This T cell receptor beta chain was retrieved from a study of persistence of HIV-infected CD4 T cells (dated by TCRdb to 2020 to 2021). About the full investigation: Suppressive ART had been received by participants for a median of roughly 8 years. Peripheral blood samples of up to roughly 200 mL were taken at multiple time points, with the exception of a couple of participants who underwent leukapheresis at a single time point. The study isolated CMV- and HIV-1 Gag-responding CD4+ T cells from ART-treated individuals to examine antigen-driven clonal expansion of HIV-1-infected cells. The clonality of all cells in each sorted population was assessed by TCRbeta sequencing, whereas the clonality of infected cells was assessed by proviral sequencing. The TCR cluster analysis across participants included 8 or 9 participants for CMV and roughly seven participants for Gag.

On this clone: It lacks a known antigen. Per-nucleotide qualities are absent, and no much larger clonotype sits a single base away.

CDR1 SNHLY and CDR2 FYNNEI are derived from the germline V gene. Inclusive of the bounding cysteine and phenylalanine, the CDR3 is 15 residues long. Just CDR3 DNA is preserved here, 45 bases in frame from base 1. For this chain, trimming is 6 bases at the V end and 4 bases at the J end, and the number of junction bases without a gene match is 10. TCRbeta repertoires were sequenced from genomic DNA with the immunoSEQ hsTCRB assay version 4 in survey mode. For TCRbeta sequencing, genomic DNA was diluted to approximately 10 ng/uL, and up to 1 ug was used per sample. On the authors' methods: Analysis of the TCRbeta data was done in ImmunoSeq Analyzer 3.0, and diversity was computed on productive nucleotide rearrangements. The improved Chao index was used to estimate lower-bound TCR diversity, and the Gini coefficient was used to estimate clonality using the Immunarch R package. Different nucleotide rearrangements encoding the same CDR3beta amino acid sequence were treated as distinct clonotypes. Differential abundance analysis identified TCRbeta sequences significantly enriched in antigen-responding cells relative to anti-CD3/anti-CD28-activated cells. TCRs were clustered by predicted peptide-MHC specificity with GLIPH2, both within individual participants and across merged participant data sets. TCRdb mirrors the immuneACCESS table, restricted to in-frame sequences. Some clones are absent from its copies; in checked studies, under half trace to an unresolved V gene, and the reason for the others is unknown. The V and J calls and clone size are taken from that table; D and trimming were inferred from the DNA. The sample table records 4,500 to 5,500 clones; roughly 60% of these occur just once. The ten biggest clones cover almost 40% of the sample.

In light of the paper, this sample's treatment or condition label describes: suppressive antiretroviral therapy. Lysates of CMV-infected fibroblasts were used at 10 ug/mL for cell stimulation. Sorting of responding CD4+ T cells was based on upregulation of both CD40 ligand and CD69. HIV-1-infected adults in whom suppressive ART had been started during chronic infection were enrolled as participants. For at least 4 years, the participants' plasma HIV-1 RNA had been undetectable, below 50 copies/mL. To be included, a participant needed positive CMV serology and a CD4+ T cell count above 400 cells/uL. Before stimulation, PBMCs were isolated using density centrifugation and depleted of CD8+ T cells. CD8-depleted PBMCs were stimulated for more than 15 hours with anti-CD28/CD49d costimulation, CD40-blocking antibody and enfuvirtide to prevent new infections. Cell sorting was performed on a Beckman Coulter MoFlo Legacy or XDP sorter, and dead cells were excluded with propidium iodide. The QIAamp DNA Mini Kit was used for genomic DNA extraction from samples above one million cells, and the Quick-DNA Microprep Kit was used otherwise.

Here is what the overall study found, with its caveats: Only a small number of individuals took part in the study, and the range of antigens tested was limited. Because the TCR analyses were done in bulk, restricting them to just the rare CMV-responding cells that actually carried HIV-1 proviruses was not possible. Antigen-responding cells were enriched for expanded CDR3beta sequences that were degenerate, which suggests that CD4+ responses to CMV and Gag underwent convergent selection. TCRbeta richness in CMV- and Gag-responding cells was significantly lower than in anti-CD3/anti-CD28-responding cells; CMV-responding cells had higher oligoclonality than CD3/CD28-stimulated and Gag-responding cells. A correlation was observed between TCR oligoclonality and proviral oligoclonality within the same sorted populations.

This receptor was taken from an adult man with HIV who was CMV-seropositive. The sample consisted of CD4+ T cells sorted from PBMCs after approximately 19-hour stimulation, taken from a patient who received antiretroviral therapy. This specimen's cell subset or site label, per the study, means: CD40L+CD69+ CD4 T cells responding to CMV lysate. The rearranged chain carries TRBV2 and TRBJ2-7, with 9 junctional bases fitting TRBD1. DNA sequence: TGTGCCAGCAGCGCTAAGGACAGGGGTGGGTACGAGCAGTACTTC. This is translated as CASSAKDRGGYEQYF.